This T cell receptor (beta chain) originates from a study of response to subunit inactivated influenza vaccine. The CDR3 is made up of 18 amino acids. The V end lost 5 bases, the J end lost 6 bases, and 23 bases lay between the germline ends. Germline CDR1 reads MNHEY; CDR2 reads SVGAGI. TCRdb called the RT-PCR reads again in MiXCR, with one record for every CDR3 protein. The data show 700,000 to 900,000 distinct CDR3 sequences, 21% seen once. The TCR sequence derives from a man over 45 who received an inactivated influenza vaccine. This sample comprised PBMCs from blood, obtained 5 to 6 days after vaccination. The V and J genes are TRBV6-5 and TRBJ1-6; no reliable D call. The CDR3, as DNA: TGTGCCAGCAGTATTACTCGAATGGCCGTATCGTTTAATTCACCCCTCCACTTT. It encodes CASSITRMAVSFNSPLHF.